This T cell receptor beta chain was recovered during a study of PD-1 blockade in classical Hodgkin lymphoma. Findings and limits, study-wide: Repertoire differences lack defined causes, possibly disease activity or prior therapy.

On this clone itself: The antigen is not known.

Repertoires were generated with immunoSEQ multiplex PCR, while TCRdb's copy carries only in-frame clones and drops some. The repertoire holds around 30,000 clones, approximately 90% seen once, with 0.22% in the top ten. Time point described: newly diagnosed, previously untreated cHL patient sample. Using magnetic negative selection, the CD4+ T cells were separated out of thawed PBMCs. The CDR3 is 11 residues long. Germline CDR1 reads SGHTA; CDR2 reads FQGNSA. The V gene lost 5 bases and the J gene lost 5 bases, with 6 bases spanning the gap. The chain is built from TRBV7-2 and TRBJ1-2; D call uncertain. The specimen was CD4+ T cells from blood. This clonotype was obtained from a human donor with classical Hodgkin lymphoma. Here the CDR3 DNA reads TGTGCCAGCAGCGTTAGATATGGCTACACCTTC. Translating gives CASSVRYGYTF.